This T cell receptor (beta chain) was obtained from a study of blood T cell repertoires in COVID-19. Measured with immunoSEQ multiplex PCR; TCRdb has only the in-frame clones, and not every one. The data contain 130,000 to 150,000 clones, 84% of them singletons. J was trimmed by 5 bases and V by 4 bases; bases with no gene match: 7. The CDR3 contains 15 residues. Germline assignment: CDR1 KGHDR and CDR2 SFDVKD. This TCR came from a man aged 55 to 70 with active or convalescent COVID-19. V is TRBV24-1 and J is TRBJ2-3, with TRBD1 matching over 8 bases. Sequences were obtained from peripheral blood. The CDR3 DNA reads TGTGCCACCAGTGAGGGCAGGGGGCGTGAAGATACGCAGTATTTT. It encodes CATSEGRGREDTQYF.